The sequence of this T cell receptor beta chain was determined in a study of T-cell memory formation after mild COVID-19. About the study: Across donors, TCR clusters were largely donor specific. Whole-study results and caveats: Some responding clones appeared in pre-infection memory, suggesting cross-reactive memory joined. Clones shrinking between day 15 and 85 showed a balanced CD4/CD8 split, and those that grew later tilted toward CD4+.

This clonotype was seen repeatedly, ten times or more. Its target is not known. cDNA libraries for TCR alpha and TCR beta, carrying sample barcodes and UMIs, came from 5'RACE with constant-segment primers. Via MiXCR, TCRdb re-called the 5' RACE reads, giving one row per CDR3 protein. The table lists 550,000 to 650,000 distinct CDR3 sequences, around a sixth of them singletons. Trimming left V 2 bases short and J 2 bases short, with 6 bases between. Germline V gene data show CDR1 as MNHEY and CDR2 as SMNVEV (reference sequence). The CDR3 sequence is 13 residues long. The chain employs TRBV27 and TRBJ1-2; unclear D gene. The sample comprised PBMCs or a T cell subset sorted from them (not recorded which). The clonotype comes from an adult woman who had mild COVID-19 (a few samples of this study predate the infection). Cell type and time point are not known. CDR3 amino acids: CASSLRENYGYTF. CDR3 in DNA: TGTGCCAGCAGTTTAAGGGAGAACTATGGCTACACCTTC.